This paragraph covers one TCR beta chain sequence. These data belong to a study of blood T cell repertoires in COVID-19. Study-level background: The origin of the acute and convalescent COVID-19 samples was the United States, Italy and Spain. PBMCs, B-cell-depleted T cells, or T cells provided the cDNA or gDNA that made up the material.

The CDR3 length is 15 residues. Looked up from germline, CDR1 is SGHRS and CDR2 is YFSETQ. After removal of 5 bases from V and 4 bases from J, the junction contained 8 bases not matched to a gene. Method: immunoSEQ multiplex PCR; TCRdb's copy keeps in-frame clones and lacks some. This sample carries fewer than 350,000 clones, almost 85% of them seen once, and the ten largest clones take around 7.8%. This TCR came from a human donor in a cohort sampled during active COVID-19. V usage is TRBV5-1 and J usage is TRBJ1-2; 10 bases map to TRBD1. Sequencing was done on a sample of peripheral blood. The CDR3: CASRPGQGETYGYTF. The CDR3 DNA reads as TGCGCCAGCAGACCAGGACAGGGGGAGACCTATGGCTACACCTTC.